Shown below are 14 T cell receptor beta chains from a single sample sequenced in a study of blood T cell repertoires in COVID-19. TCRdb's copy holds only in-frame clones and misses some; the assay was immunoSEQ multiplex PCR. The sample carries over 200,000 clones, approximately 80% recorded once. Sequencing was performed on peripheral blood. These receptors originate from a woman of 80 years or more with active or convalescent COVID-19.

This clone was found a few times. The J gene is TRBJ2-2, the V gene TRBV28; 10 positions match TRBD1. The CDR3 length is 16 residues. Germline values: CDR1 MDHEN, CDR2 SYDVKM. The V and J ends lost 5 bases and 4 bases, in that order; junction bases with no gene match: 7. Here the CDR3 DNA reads TGTGCCAGCAGTGGAACCGGGACAGGGGTCACCGGGGAGCTGTTTTTT. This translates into CASSGTGTGVTGELFF. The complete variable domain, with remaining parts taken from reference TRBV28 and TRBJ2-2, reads DVKVTQSSRYLVKRTGEKVFLECVQDMDHENMFWYRQDPGLGLRLIYFSYDVKMKEKGDIPEGYSVSREKKERFSLILESASTNQTSMYLCASSGTGTGVTGELFFGEGSRLTVL.

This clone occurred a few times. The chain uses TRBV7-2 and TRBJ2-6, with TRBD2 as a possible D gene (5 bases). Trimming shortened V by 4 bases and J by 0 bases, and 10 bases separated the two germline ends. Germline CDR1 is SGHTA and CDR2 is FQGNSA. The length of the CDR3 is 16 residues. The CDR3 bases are TGTGCCAGCAGCTGGACTGAAGACTCTGGGGCCAACGTCCTGACTTTC. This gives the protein CASSWTEDSGANVLTF.

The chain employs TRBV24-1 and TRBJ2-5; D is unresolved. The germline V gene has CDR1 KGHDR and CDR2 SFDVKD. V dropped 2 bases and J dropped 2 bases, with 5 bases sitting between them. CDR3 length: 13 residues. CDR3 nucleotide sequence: TGTGCCACCAGTGATTCCTCTCAAGAGACCCAGTACTTC. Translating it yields CATSDSSQETQYF.

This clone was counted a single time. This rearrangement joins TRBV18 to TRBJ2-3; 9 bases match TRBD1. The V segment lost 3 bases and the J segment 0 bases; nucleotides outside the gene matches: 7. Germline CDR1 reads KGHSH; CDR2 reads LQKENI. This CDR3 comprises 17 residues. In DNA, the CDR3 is TGTGCCAGCTCACCCGGGACAGGGACCTATAGCACAGATACGCAGTATTTT. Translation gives CASSPGTGTYSTDTQYF.

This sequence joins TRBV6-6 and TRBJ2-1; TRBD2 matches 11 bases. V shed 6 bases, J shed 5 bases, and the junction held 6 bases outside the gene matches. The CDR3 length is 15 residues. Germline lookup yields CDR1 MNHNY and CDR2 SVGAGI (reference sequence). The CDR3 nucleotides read TGTGCCAGCAGCCCCCCGGGACTAGCGGACAATGAGCAGTTCTTC. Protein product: CASSPPGLADNEQFF.

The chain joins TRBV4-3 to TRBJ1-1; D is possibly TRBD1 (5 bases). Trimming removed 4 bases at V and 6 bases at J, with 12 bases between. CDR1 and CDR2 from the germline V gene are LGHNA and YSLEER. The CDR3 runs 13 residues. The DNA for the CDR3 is TGCGCCAGCAGCCTGGGGCGGGGCGCTGAAGCTTTCTTT. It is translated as CASSLGRGAEAFF.

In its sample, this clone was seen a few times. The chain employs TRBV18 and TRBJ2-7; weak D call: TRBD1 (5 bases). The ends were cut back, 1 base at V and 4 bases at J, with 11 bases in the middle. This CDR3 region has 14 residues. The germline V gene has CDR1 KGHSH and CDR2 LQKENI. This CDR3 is CASSPRQGNYEQYF. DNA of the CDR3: TGTGCCAGCTCACCACGGCAGGGTAATTACGAGCAGTACTTC. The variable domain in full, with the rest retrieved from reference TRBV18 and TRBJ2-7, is NAGVMQNPRHLVRRRGQEARLRCSPMKGHSHVYWYRQLPEEGLKFMVYLQKENIIDESGMPKERFSAEFPKEGPSILRIQQVVRGDSAAYFCASSPRQGNYEQYFGPGTRLTVT.

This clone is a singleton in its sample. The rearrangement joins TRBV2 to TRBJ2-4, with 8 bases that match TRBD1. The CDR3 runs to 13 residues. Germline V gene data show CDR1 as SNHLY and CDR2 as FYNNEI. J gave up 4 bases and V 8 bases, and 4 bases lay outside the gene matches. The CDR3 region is CASSDRVKNIQYF. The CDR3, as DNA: TGTGCCAGCTCGGACAGGGTGAAAAACATTCAGTACTTC.

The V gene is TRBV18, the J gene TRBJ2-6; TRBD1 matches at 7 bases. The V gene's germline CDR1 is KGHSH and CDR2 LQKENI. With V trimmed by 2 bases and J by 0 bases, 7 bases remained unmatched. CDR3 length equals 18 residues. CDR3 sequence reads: CASSPVGQASSGANVLTF. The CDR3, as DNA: TGTGCCAGCTCACCAGTCGGACAGGCGAGCTCTGGGGCCAACGTCCTGACTTTC.

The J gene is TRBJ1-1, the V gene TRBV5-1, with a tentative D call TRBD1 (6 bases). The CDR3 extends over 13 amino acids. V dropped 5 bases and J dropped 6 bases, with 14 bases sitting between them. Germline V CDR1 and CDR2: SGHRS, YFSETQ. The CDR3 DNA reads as TGCGCCAGCAGTCCCCGGGACACCGCTGAAGCTTTCTTT. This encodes CASSPRDTAEAFF.

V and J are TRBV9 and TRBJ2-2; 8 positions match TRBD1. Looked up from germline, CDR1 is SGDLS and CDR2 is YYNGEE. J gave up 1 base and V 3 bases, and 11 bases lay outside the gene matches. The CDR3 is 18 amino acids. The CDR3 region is CASSARLTGTGNTGELFF. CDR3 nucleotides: TGTGCCAGCAGCGCACGGTTGACCGGGACAGGGAACACCGGGGAGCTGTTTTTT.

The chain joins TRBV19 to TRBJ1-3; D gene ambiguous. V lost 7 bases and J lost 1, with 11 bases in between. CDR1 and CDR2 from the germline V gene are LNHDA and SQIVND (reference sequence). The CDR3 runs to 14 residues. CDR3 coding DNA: TGTGCCAGTAATTCTCAGTTATCTGGAAACACCATATATTTT. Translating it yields CASNSQLSGNTIYF. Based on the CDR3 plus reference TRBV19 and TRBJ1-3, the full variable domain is DGGITQSPKYLFRKEGQNVTLSCEQNLNHDAMYWYRQDPGQGLRLIYYSQIVNDFQKGDIAEGYSVSREKKESFPLTVTSAQKNPTAFYLCASNSQLSGNTIYFGEGSWLTVV.

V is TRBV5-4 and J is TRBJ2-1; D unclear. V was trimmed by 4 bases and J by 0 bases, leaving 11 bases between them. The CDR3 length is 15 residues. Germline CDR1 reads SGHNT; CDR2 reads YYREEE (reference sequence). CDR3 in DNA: TGTGCCAGCAGCATTAGTATAAGCTCCTACAATGAGCAGTTCTTC. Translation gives CASSISISSYNEQFF.

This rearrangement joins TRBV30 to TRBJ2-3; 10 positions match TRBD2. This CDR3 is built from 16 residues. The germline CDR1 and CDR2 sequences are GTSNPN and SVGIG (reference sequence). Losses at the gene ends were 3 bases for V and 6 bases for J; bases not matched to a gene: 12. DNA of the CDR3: TGTGCCTGGAGCCCCGGGACTAGCGTAGTCATGGATACGCAGTATTTT. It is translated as CAWSPGTSVVMDTQYF.